This T cell receptor (beta chain) appears in the sequencing data of a study of shared clonotypes between healthy human individuals. Study outcomes and limitations: Estimated clonotype richness was generally higher in naive than memory subsets. Sharing across a few donors was seen in 4% to 5.5% of naive CD4 clonotypes.

A single count supports this clone. The antigen remains undetermined. Using immunoSEQ multiplex PCR, the repertoire was profiled, and TCRdb retains in-frame clones only, with some absent. In the table there are roughly 2.2 million clones, 85% to 95% of which are singletons. Trimming shortened V by 4 bases and J by 3 bases, and 10 bases separated the two germline ends. Germline values: CDR1 SGDLS, CDR2 YYNGEE. The CDR3 has 13 amino acids. This TCR came from a man between 18 and 35 years old in good health. Some clones in this sample may be carry-over from other donors' samples. The chain couples TRBV9 to TRBJ1-2; D remains unclear. The sample taken for sequencing was naive CD4+ T cells from PBMCs. Regarding subset: CD45RA+ positively selected. CDR3 sequence: CASSTSGYYGYTF. The CDR3 DNA reads TGTGCCAGCAGCACGTCGGGCTACTATGGCTACACCTTC.